These 11 T cell receptor beta chains were sequenced from one sample in a study of T cell responses to AZD1222 COVID-19 vaccine. Produced via immunoSEQ multiplex PCR; TCRdb's table is partial and in-frame only. The sample consists of 200,000 to 250,000 clones, approximately 94% of them appearing once. This specimen consisted of peripheral blood, obtained 28 days after the second dose of the MenACWY control vaccine. These receptors originate from an adult who received the MenACWY meningococcal vaccine as a control.

This clone was picked up one time. The genes are TRBV7-2 and TRBJ2-3; 10 bases agree with TRBD2. The J segment lost 1 base and the V segment lost 3 bases, leaving 4 bases of the junction unmatched. The CDR3 has 16 amino acids. From germline, CDR1 is SGHTA and CDR2 FQGNSA. CDR3 coding DNA: TGTGCCAGCAGCTTGGGCGGACTAGCGGGCACAGATACGCAGTATTTT. Amino acids: CASSLGGLAGTDTQYF.

This rearrangement joins TRBV9 to TRBJ1-1, with a possible D match to TRBD1 (5 bases). From germline, CDR1 is SGDLS and CDR2 YYNGEE. There are 15 residues in the CDR3. V lost 4 bases and J 6 bases, leaving 19 bases between the germline ends. CDR3 DNA: TGTGCCAGCAGCCCTGCCGGAGGCCGGGACGCTGAAGCTTTCTTT. It encodes CASSPAGGRDAEAFF.

This chain joins TRBV29-1 and TRBJ1-1; perhaps TRBD1 as D (6 bases). V was cut by 8 bases and J by 1 base, with 23 bases left in between. Germline V lookup: CDR1 SQVTM, CDR2 ANQGSEA. This CDR3 has 16 amino acids. This chain's CDR3 is CSTTGGAVGRNTEAFF. DNA of the CDR3: TGCAGCACCACCGGGGGCGCGGTAGGAAGGAACACTGAAGCTTTCTTT.

This chain links TRBV4-3 with TRBJ1-2; D unclear. Germline V gives CDR1 LGHNA, CDR2 YSLEER. V shed 7 bases and J shed 2 bases, with 14 bases lying between them. The length of the CDR3 is 14 residues. In DNA, the CDR3 is TGCGCCAGCACCTCCAAGGCCGGCAACTATGGCTACACCTTC. Translated, it gives CASTSKAGNYGYTF.

The V call is TRBV6-1, the J call TRBJ1-1; D uncertain. From germline, CDR1 is MNHNS and CDR2 SASEGT. The CDR3 extends over 13 amino acids. V was trimmed by 3 bases and J by 5 bases, leaving 10 bases between them. CDR3 in DNA: TGTGCCAGCAGTGAGGTGAGAAAGACTGAAGCTTTCTTT. Translating gives CASSEVRKTEAFF.

V and J are TRBV7-2 and TRBJ1-6; perhaps TRBD1 as D (5 bases). The CDR3 sequence is 15 residues long. Trimming took off 1 base at V and 10 bases at J, with 14 bases between the two ends. Germline CDR1 and CDR2: SGHTA and FQGNSA. CDR3 in DNA: TGTGCCAGCAGCTTAGGGGCAGGGTTTTTGTCACCCCTCCACTTT. Protein: CASSLGAGFLSPLHF.

The rearrangement links TRBV9 to TRBJ1-2; 7 bases align to TRBD1. CDR3 length: 14 residues. Looked up from germline, CDR1 is SGDLS and CDR2 is YYNGEE. V lost 6 bases to trimming and J lost 4 bases; unmatched junction nucleotides: 9. For the CDR3, the DNA is TGTGCCAGCACCCCGGGACAGACAATCTATGGCTACACCTTC. Amino acids: CASTPGQTIYGYTF. The full variable domain, rest sourced from reference TRBV9 and TRBJ1-2, is DSGVTQTPKHLITATGQRVTLRCSPRSGDLSVYWYQQSLDQGLQFLIQYYNGEERAKGNILERFSAQQFPDLHSELNLSSLELGDSALYFCASTPGQTIYGYTFGSGTRLTVV.

This CDR3 is CASSQTDLTSHQFF. The CDR3 coding sequence is TGCGCCAGCAGCCAGACCGACCTGACTAGCCACCAGTTCTTC. The rearrangement uses TRBV4-1 and TRBJ2-1; 7 bases align to TRBD2. Germline trimming cut 3 bases from V and 13 bases from J; bases unmatched to any gene: 12. This CDR3 has 14 residues. Germline CDR1 and CDR2: MGHRA and YSYEKL.

The chain has TRBV5-1 and TRBJ1-2; D is unclear. The CDR3 totals 9 residues. Germline-derived CDR1 and CDR2 are SGHRS and YFSETQ. Trimming shortened V by 3 bases and J by 6 bases, and 0 bases separated the two germline ends. The CDR3 region is CASSYGYTF. The CDR3 DNA follows: TGCGCCAGCAGCTATGGCTACACCTTC.

The chain recombines TRBV7-9 with TRBJ2-3, with no clear D. V shed 5 bases and J shed 2 bases, with 11 bases lying between them. The CDR3 spans 14 residues. Germline-derived CDR1 and CDR2 are SEHNR and FQNEAQ (reference sequence). The CDR3 reads CASSPRAHTDTQYF. CDR3 in DNA: TGTGCCAGCAGCCCCCGGGCCCACACAGATACGCAGTATTTT.

The V gene is TRBV30, the J gene TRBJ1-4; D gene unclear. Per germline, CDR1 GTSNPN and CDR2 SVGIG (reference sequence). The V gene lost 4 bases and the J gene lost 8 bases, with 11 bases spanning the gap. This CDR3 has 12 amino acids. The chain's CDR3 is CAWNQAKEKLFF. The CDR3 DNA follows: TGTGCCTGGAATCAGGCAAAAGAAAAACTGTTTTTT.